Below are 30 T cell receptor beta chains sequenced from a single sample in a study of cytomegalovirus exposure and HLA in healthy donors. The PCR contained 60 Vbeta and 13 Jbeta primers. Assay: immunoSEQ multiplex PCR; the TCRdb copy retains only in-frame clones and omits some. The sample holds roughly 100,000 clones; over 70% are singletons and the top ten take about 9.1%. Material for sequencing was PBMCs. These receptors were obtained from a woman between 40 and 50 years old in good health and CMV-seropositive.

The rearrangement uses TRBV4-3 and TRBJ2-1; D is perhaps TRBD1 (5 bases). This CDR3 comprises 16 residues. Germline CDR1 is LGHNA and CDR2 is YSLEER. With 0 bases removed from V and 0 bases from J, the gap between germline ends came to 9 bases. CDR3 residues: CASSQDYQGSYNEQFF. Here the CDR3 DNA reads TGCGCCAGCAGCCAAGATTACCAGGGCTCCTACAATGAGCAGTTCTTC.

In the case of this clone: This likely comes from a read error, as the CDR3 has no conserved phenylalanine or tryptophan at its end. Here the CDR3 reads CASSSGTSGRFHEQYL. The CDR3 DNA reads TGTGCCAGCAGCTCCGGGACTAGCGGGAGGTTTCACGAGCAGTACCTC. The chain combines TRBV11-3 with TRBJ2-7; 15 positions match TRBD2. This CDR3 region has 16 residues. Germline V gives CDR1 SGHNT, CDR2 YENEEA. Trimming cost V 4 bases and J 5 bases; bases outside gene matches: 6.

This clone was counted once. The chain links TRBV5-1 to TRBJ2-6; D remains unclear. This CDR3 comprises 15 residues. The V end lost 1 base, the J end lost 0 bases, and 5 bases lay between the germline ends. Germline V gene lookup returns CDR1 SGHRS and CDR2 YFSETQ. The CDR3 bases are TGCGCCAGCAGCTTGTCGAGCTCTGGGGCCAACGTCCTGACTTTC. Translating it yields CASSLSSSGANVLTF.

This clone was counted once. The V and J genes are TRBV4-3 and TRBJ2-3; 9 nucleotides match TRBD2. Germline CDR1 LGHNA, CDR2 YSLEER. The CDR3 loop spans 16 amino acids. Trimming removed 1 base from V and 4 bases from J; junction bases left unmatched: 6. The CDR3 sequence is CASSQAFGGGADTQYF. The CDR3 DNA sequence: TGCGCCAGCAGCCAAGCATTCGGCGGGGGGGCAGATACGCAGTATTTT.

V is TRBV15 and J is TRBJ2-1; D is uncertain. The V end was cut by 5 bases, the J end by 4 bases, with 9 bases between. This CDR3 has 13 residues. Germline values: CDR1 LNHNV, CDR2 YYDKDF (reference sequence). CDR3 sequence: CATSPEAYNEQFF. In DNA form, the CDR3 reads TGTGCCACCAGCCCCGAGGCTTACAATGAGCAGTTCTTC.

V gene TRBV2 combines with J gene TRBJ2-6; D might be TRBD1 (6 bases). Germline CDR1 and CDR2: SNHLY and FYNNEI. V lost 11 bases and J 0 bases, leaving 11 bases between the germline ends. The CDR3 is 14 amino acids. Here the CDR3 DNA reads TGTGCCCATACAGGGATCTCTGGGGCCAACGTCCTGACTTTC. Encoded protein: CAHTGISGANVLTF.

This chain joins TRBV4-1 and TRBJ1-5; TRBD1 matches 7 bases. Germline CDR1 and CDR2: MGHRA and YSYEKL. The ends lost 1 base at V and 5 bases at J; junction bases unmatched: 2. The CDR3 extends over 14 amino acids. The CDR3 spells CASSQVDRDQPQHF. The DNA of the CDR3 is TGCGCCAGCAGCCAAGTTGACAGGGATCAGCCCCAGCATTTT.

This sequence joins TRBV5-4 and TRBJ2-7, with 12 nucleotides matching TRBD1. CDR3 size: 15 residues. Germline V gives CDR1 SGHNT, CDR2 YYREEE (reference sequence). V trimming: 7 bases; J trimming: 4 bases; junction bases outside the gene matches: 9. This CDR3 reads CASAPRDRGQYEQYF. The CDR3 DNA sequence: TGTGCCAGCGCCCCCCGGGACAGGGGGCAGTACGAGCAGTACTTC.

The V call is TRBV2, the J call TRBJ2-7; 11 bases line up with TRBD2. Germline CDR1 and CDR2: SNHLY and FYNNEI. The CDR3 contains 16 residues. J was trimmed by 4 bases and V by 8 bases; bases with no gene match: 13. CDR3 sequence (DNA): TGTGCCAGCTGGGCATCAGGGACTAGCGGAAAGTACGAGCAGTACTTC. Translation gives CASWASGTSGKYEQYF.

The V call is TRBV4-3, the J call TRBJ2-7; 8 bases align to TRBD2. CDR1 LGHNA and CDR2 YSLEER come from the germline V gene. Trimming at V came to 0 bases and at J to 11 bases, leaving 6 bases not matched to a gene. The CDR3 loop spans 13 amino acids. DNA for the CDR3: TGCGCCAGCAGCCAAGACGATCTAGCGGGCGAGTACTTC. Translation gives CASSQDDLAGEYF.

The V and J genes are TRBV7-9 and TRBJ2-5; 7 bases map to TRBD2. Germline V gives CDR1 SEHNR, CDR2 FQNEAQ (reference sequence). The CDR3 is 14 amino acids. V lost 0 bases to trimming and J lost 5 bases; unmatched junction nucleotides: 3. The CDR3 here is CASSLAGGEETQYF. The CDR3 DNA reads TGTGCCAGCAGCTTAGCGGGGGGGGAGGAGACCCAGTACTTC.

V and J are TRBV19 and TRBJ2-3; a weak D match, TRBD2 (5 bases). The germline V gene encodes CDR1 LNHDA and CDR2 SQIVND (reference sequence). The CDR3 has 13 amino acids. The V gene lost 11 bases and the J gene lost 1 base, with 13 bases spanning the gap. The CDR3 here is CAAQERGTDTQYF. As DNA, the CDR3 is TGTGCCGCCCAAGAGAGGGGCACAGATACGCAGTATTTT.

This chain uses TRBV28 with TRBJ2-5; TRBD2 matches at 7 bases. The CDR3 contains 15 residues. Germline trimming cut 2 bases from V and 2 bases from J; bases unmatched to any gene: 5. Germline V gene data show CDR1 as MDHEN and CDR2 as SYDVKM. The CDR3 region has the DNA TGTGCCAGCAGTTTAGTCCTAGCGGCACAAGAGACCCAGTACTTC. Its translation: CASSLVLAAQETQYF.

The J gene is TRBJ1-4, the V gene TRBV5-1; maybe TRBD1 (5 bases). V was pared by 0 bases and J by 8 bases, with 17 bases between. The CDR3 runs 16 residues. Germline V gene data show CDR1 as SGHRS and CDR2 as YFSETQ. The CDR3 spells CASSLAEVRVNEKLFF. DNA for the CDR3: TGCGCCAGCAGCTTGGCCGAAGTCAGGGTAAACGAAAAACTGTTTTTT. The variable domain in full, with the rest retrieved from reference TRBV5-1 and TRBJ1-4, is KAGVTQTPRYLIKTRGQQVTLSCSPISGHRSVSWYQQTPGQGLQFLFEYFSETQRNKGNFPGRFSGRQFSNSRSEMNVSTLELGDSALYLCASSLAEVRVNEKLFFGSGTQLSVL.

The chain is built from TRBV28 and TRBJ2-5, with 7 bases identical to TRBD2. Near its end, the DNA agrees better with TRBJ2-7, so the J call may be wrong. CDR1 is MDHEN and CDR2 is SYDVKM in the germline V gene. This CDR3 spans 15 amino acids. DNA of the CDR3: TGTGCCAGCAGTTCCATTACTAGCGCGTCCTACGAGCAGTACTTC. Protein product: CASSSITSASYEQYF.

The rearrangement joins TRBV7-2 to TRBJ2-7; D possibly corresponds to TRBD1 (5 bases). CDR1 is SGHTA and CDR2 is FQGNSA in the germline V gene. The CDR3 runs 13 residues. Trimming took off 8 bases at V and 4 bases at J, with 15 bases between the two ends. CDR3 coding DNA: TGTGCCAGCGCGGACATGCTCCCGTACGAGCAGTACTTC. This codes for CASADMLPYEQYF.

J is TRBJ1-1 and V is TRBV6-1; 11 nucleotides line up with TRBD1. Germline V gene lookup returns CDR1 MNHNS and CDR2 SASEGT. This CDR3 spans 15 amino acids. The V gene end was trimmed by 6 bases and the J gene end by 4 bases; junction bases not matched to a gene: 7. DNA of the CDR3: TGTGCCAGCAGCTACAGGACAGGGGGCCTCACTGAAGCTTTCTTT. Its protein product is CASSYRTGGLTEAFF.

This rearrangement joins TRBV19 to TRBJ1-2; 8 nucleotides align to TRBD1. The germline V gene has CDR1 LNHDA and CDR2 SQIVND (reference sequence). The CDR3 loop spans 14 amino acids. V shed 2 bases and J 5 bases; nucleotides not matched to a gene: 4. The DNA of the CDR3 is TGTGCCAGTAGTATACATAACAGGGGGTATGGCTACACCTTC. It specifies CASSIHNRGYGYTF.

The V gene is TRBV27, the J gene TRBJ2-5; D gene uncertain. The end of the DNA fits TRBJ2-7 better, so the J call may be wrong. The length of the CDR3 is 10 residues. Germline CDR1 reads MNHEY; CDR2 reads SMNVEV (reference sequence). The CDR3 DNA is TGTGCCAGCGGGGACTACGAGCAGTACTTC. Translating it yields CASGDYEQYF.

This chain uses TRBV28 with TRBJ1-2, with D perhaps TRBD1 (5 bases). Germline V gene sequence: CDR1 MDHEN, CDR2 SYDVKM. CDR3 size: 17 residues. Trimming cost V 5 bases and J 0 bases, with 19 bases left between them. CDR3 residues: CASSPPPSMTANYGYTF. The CDR3 nucleotides are TGTGCCAGCAGTCCCCCCCCATCGATGACAGCTAACTATGGCTACACCTTC.

This clone was observed a few times. This rearrangement joins TRBV11-2 to TRBJ2-5, with 8 bases identical to TRBD2. Germline CDR1 reads SGHAT; CDR2 reads FQNNGV. The ends lost 8 bases at V and 4 bases at J; junction bases unmatched: 0. This CDR3 is built from 11 residues. The CDR3 region has the DNA TGTGCCAGCGCGGGAGGAGAGACCCAGTACTTC. Translated: CASAGGETQYF.

This chain links TRBV7-2 with TRBJ2-1; TRBD2 agrees at 10 bases. Germline V lookup: CDR1 SGHTA, CDR2 FQGNSA. Trimming removed 3 bases from V and 6 bases from J; junction bases left unmatched: 2. The CDR3 has 14 residues. The CDR3 spells CASSFQRGGNEQFF. CDR3 in DNA: TGTGCCAGCAGCTTCCAGCGGGGGGGCAATGAGCAGTTCTTC.

CDR3 nucleotide sequence: TGTGCCTGGAGACAGTCGGGAGCTAACTATGGCTACACCTTC. Amino acids: CAWRQSGANYGYTF. The V gene is TRBV30, the J gene TRBJ1-2; D ambiguous. This CDR3 comprises 14 residues. The germline V and J ends were trimmed by 3 bases and 0 bases, with 11 bases remaining between them. Germline loops: CDR1 GTSNPN, CDR2 SVGIG (reference sequence).

The chain carries TRBV4-1 and TRBJ2-2; D remains ambiguous. Trimming took off 0 bases at V and 0 bases at J, with 5 bases between the two ends. Looked up from germline, CDR1 is MGHRA and CDR2 is YSYEKL. This CDR3 is built from 15 residues. This CDR3 is CASSQDRTNTGELFF. Written as DNA, the CDR3 is TGCGCCAGCAGCCAAGATAGAACGAACACCGGGGAGCTGTTTTTT.

This clone was counted a single time. The chain joins TRBV2 to TRBJ2-1; 9 nucleotides align to TRBD2. The germline CDR1 and CDR2 sequences are SNHLY and FYNNEI. There are 15 residues in the CDR3. With 6 bases clipped from V and 0 bases from J, the junction kept 3 bases outside the gene matches. CDR3 residues: CASSRGGGSYNEQFF. CDR3 DNA sequence: TGTGCCAGCAGCCGCGGGGGGGGCTCCTACAATGAGCAGTTCTTC.

This chain links TRBV7-9 with TRBJ2-5; D not resolved. Per the germline V gene, CDR1 is SEHNR and CDR2 is FQNEAQ (reference sequence). Deletions cut 3 bases from V and 5 bases from J, with 4 bases between. This CDR3 is built from 11 residues. In nucleotides, the CDR3 is TGTGCCAGCAGCTTCGTCGAGACCCAGTACTTC. Translated, it gives CASSFVETQYF.

This clone showed up just a few times. This chain uses TRBV6-5 with TRBJ1-1; D gene uncertain. Trimming cost V 1 base and J 4 bases, with 13 bases left between them. The CDR3 is 15 residues long. Per the germline V gene, CDR1 is MNHEY and CDR2 is SVGAGI. CDR3 coding DNA: TGTGCCAGCAGTTACTACAGTCTTATGAGCACTGAAGCTTTCTTT. It codes for CASSYYSLMSTEAFF.

This clone was seen only a few times. The rearrangement uses TRBV4-2 and TRBJ2-3, with TRBD2 matching 10 bases. V shed 4 bases, J shed 4 bases, and the junction held 5 bases outside the gene matches. This CDR3 has 15 residues. Germline CDR1 and CDR2: LGHNA and YNFKEQ. In nucleotides, the CDR3 is TGTGCCAGCAGCCGAGAGCGGGGGGGAGCAGATACGCAGTATTTT. It specifies CASSRERGGADTQYF.

The chain carries TRBV5-1 and TRBJ2-5, with D unclear. The DNA end lines up better with TRBJ2-7; the J call may be wrong. Per the germline V gene, CDR1 is SGHRS and CDR2 is YFSETQ. This CDR3 comprises 13 residues. The CDR3 DNA reads TGCGCCAGCAGCTTGGAGGCGGCCTACGAGCAGTACTTC. Its protein product is CASSLEAAYEQYF.

This clone was seen a handful of times. The V call is TRBV18, the J call TRBJ2-7; a weak D match, TRBD2 (5 bases). V dropped 2 bases and J dropped 7 bases, with 12 bases sitting between them. The germline CDR1 and CDR2 sequences are KGHSH and LQKENI. The CDR3 is made up of 13 amino acids. The CDR3 sequence is CASSPDRRGEQYF. The CDR3 DNA sequence: TGTGCCAGCTCACCAGACCGACGGGGTGAGCAGTACTTC.